This T cell receptor (beta chain) was retrieved from a study of radiotherapy plus CTLA-4 blockade in lung cancer. On the study more broadly: Disease control was seen in 25% to 40% of patients, objective responses in about 19%. General study results and limits: According to reports, early shifts in blood T cell clones, alongside interferon-beta, forecast response most accurately. Radiotherapy with ipilimumab was followed by blood expansion of tumor-derived clones.

Concerning this clone itself: As yet, its antigen is unknown.

Trimming at V came to 2 bases and at J to 0 bases, leaving 3 bases not matched to a gene. Germline CDR1 is SGHTA and CDR2 is FQGTGA. This CDR3 has 17 amino acids. Focal radiation was given together with CTLA-4 blockade (ipilimumab) to patients with chemo-refractory metastatic non-small-cell lung cancer. TCRdb's table, derived via immunoSEQ multiplex PCR, lists solely in-frame clones and lacks some. The repertoire includes about 85,000 clones, about 90% of them detected once, and 2% to 2.5% sits in the top ten. The sequences come from peripheral blood, collected from a patient treated with radiotherapy plus ipilimumab. This rearrangement joins TRBV7-3 to TRBJ2-6, with TRBD1 matching over 8 bases. The source is a human donor with non-small cell lung cancer who had a partial response to radiotherapy plus ipilimumab. The CDR3 protein is CASSLPGGLSGANVLTF. CDR3 nucleotide sequence: TGTGCCAGCAGCTTACCAGGGGGCCTCTCTGGGGCCAACGTCCTGACTTTC.